Shown below are 17 T cell receptor beta chains from a single sample sequenced in a study of T cells in women clearing cervical HPV infection. The data were produced by immunoSEQ multiplex PCR, yet TCRdb's version contains in-frame clones alone and is incomplete. The clone table shows under 45,000 clones, with the ten largest holding roughly 1.3%. The sequencing input was blood buffy coat. These receptors came from a woman between 18 and 70 years old with a cervical HPV16 infection that either progressed to CIN3+ or cleared (not recorded which).

Points on this clone: The missing CDR3 end, 3 residues past where the read stops, is filled in from the germline J gene. The V and J genes are TRBV30 and TRBJ2-5, with D tentatively TRBD2 (5 bases). Trimming removed 0 bases from V and 5 bases from J, with 7 bases in between. Germline V gene lookup returns CDR1 GTSNPN and CDR2 SVGIG (reference sequence). The length of the CDR3 is 12 residues. Partial CDR3 DNA: TGTGCCTGGAGTGTACTAGACGAGACC. This encodes CAWSVLDET. The entire CDR3 protein is CAWSVLDETQYF.

As to this clone: The CDR3 is cut off 3 residues early in the read; its end comes from the germline J gene. The chain carries TRBV7-9 and TRBJ2-5; 10 bases fit TRBD1. The V and J ends lost 2 bases and 3 bases, in that order; junction bases with no gene match: 3. Per germline, CDR1 SEHNR and CDR2 FQNEAQ (reference sequence). This CDR3 contains 15 residues. CDR3 sequence: CASSLMGTGEETQYF. The CDR3 DNA, read in part, is TGTGCCAGCAGCTTAATGGGGACAGGGGAAGAGACC.

About this clone itself: The CDR3 goes on 3 residues after the read ends, and that part is filled in from the germline J gene. The chain links TRBV10-2 to TRBJ2-7; 12 nucleotides align to TRBD2. J gave up 4 bases and V 2 bases, and 3 bases lay outside the gene matches. The germline V gene encodes CDR1 WSHSY and CDR2 SAAADI. The CDR3 consists of 15 residues. CDR3 sequence: CASSEASGRVYEQYF. CDR3 bases read: TGCGCCAGCAGTGAGGCTAGCGGGAGGGTGTACGAG.

Details on this clone: The CDR3 end lies 3 residues beyond the end of the read and is filled in from the germline J gene. The chain links TRBV19 to TRBJ2-2; no clear D. The CDR3 spans 13 residues. CDR1 is LNHDA and CDR2 is SQIVND in the germline V gene (reference sequence). The CDR3 protein is CASSFFIGSPLFF. CDR3 bases read: TGTGCCAGTAGTTTTTTTATCGGTTCACCG.

A remark on this clone: The sequence runs out 3 residues before the end of the CDR3; the remainder is reconstructed from the germline J gene. The V call is TRBV5-1, the J call TRBJ1-2, with TRBD1 identical over 9 bases. This CDR3 contains 14 residues. Trimming took 4 bases from V and 4 from J; bases not matched to a gene: 5. Looked up from germline, CDR1 is SGHRS and CDR2 is YFSETQ. CDR3: CASSGGQGTYGYTF. The DNA read from the CDR3 is TGCGCCAGCAGCGGCGGACAGGGGACCTATGGC.

As concerns this clone: The CDR3 end lies 3 residues beyond the end of the read and is filled in from the germline J gene. V and J are TRBV6-2 or TRBV6-3 and TRBJ1-2; D is undetermined. This CDR3 is 15 amino acids long. Trimming stripped 2 bases from V and 0 bases from J, with 10 bases between. The germline gives CDR1 MNHEY, CDR2 SVGEGT. The CDR3 loop reads CASSYGQASNYGYTF. The sequenced CDR3 bases are TGTGCCAGCAGTTACGGGCAGGCCTCTAACTATGGC.

As regards this clone: The CDR3 goes on 3 residues after the read ends, and that part is filled in from the germline J gene. The genes are TRBV14 and TRBJ1-2; a possible D gene is TRBD1 (5 bases). Trimming left V 5 bases short and J 4 bases short, with 11 bases between. This CDR3 has 13 residues. Per the germline V gene, CDR1 is SGHDN and CDR2 is FVKESK. The CDR3 reads CASSVRQSYGYTF. The part of the CDR3 DNA that was read is TGTGCCAGCAGCGTAAGACAGAGCTATGGC.

CDR3: CASRPHRSSNEQFF. The sequenced part of the CDR3 DNA is TGTGCCAGTAGGCCTCACAGGAGTTCAAATGAG. This chain joins TRBV19 and TRBJ2-1; perhaps TRBD1 as D (5 bases). Read coverage stops 3 residues before the CDR3 terminus; the germline J gene supplies the remainder. CDR1 is LNHDA, CDR2 SQIVND, per germline (reference sequence). V was shortened by 6 bases and J by 7 bases, with 16 bases between the two germline ends. The CDR3 covers 14 residues.

Points on this clone: The read halts 3 residues ahead of the CDR3 end, with the missing end drawn from the germline J gene. The chain couples TRBV5-1 to TRBJ2-1; D is possibly TRBD2 (6 bases). Trimming left V 7 bases short and J 0 bases short, with 11 bases between. The CDR3 covers 14 residues. In germline, CDR1 is SGHRS, CDR2 YFSETQ. The part of the CDR3 DNA that was read is TGCGCCAGCGACCGGGGGAGCTCCTACAATGAG. Protein: CASDRGSSYNE. The CDR3, in full, reads CASDRGSSYNEQFF.

With respect to this clone: The read halts 3 residues ahead of the CDR3 end, with the missing end drawn from the germline J gene. This chain joins TRBV20-1 and TRBJ2-3; D gene unclear. The CDR3 is made up of 11 amino acids. Per the germline V gene, CDR1 is DFQATT and CDR2 is SNEGSKA (reference sequence). The V end was cut by 5 bases, the J end by 2 bases, with 5 bases between. Incomplete CDR3 DNA: TGCAGTGCTCTCCTCACAGATACG. Protein sequence: CSALLTDT. Given in full, the CDR3 is CSALLTDTQYF.

Points on this clone: The CDR3 extends 3 residues past the end of the read, so its final part is completed from the germline J gene. This chain links TRBV20-1 with TRBJ2-2, with 9 bases fitting TRBD2. The CDR3 runs to 15 residues. The ends lost 3 bases at V and 5 bases at J; junction bases unmatched: 7. Germline CDR1 reads DFQATT; CDR2 reads SNEGSKA (reference sequence). The covered CDR3 bases are TGCAGTGCTAGGGGGTTGACTAGCGGAACCGGGGAG. Protein sequence: CSARGLTSGTGE. In full, the CDR3 reads CSARGLTSGTGELFF.

CDR3 sequence reads: CASSEGRGGPETQYF. The sequenced CDR3 bases are TGTGCCAGCAGTGAAGGAAGGGGGGGACCAGAGACC. The chain joins TRBV6-1 to TRBJ2-5; weak D call: TRBD2 (7 bases). The read ends 3 residues before the CDR3 terminus; that terminus is restored from the germline J gene. Trimming cost V 1 base and J 4 bases, with 13 bases left between them. The CDR3 sequence is 15 residues long. CDR1 is MNHNS, CDR2 SASEGT, per germline.

For this clone: The read stops 3 residues short of the end of the CDR3; the missing end is completed from the germline J gene. The chain links TRBV5-1 to TRBJ1-2; 9 bases align to TRBD1. V shed 4 bases, J shed 5 bases, and the junction held 9 bases outside the gene matches. The CDR3 loop spans 15 amino acids. Germline V gives CDR1 SGHRS, CDR2 YFSETQ. Partial CDR3 DNA: TGCGCCAGCAGCCCACAAGGACAGGGGAGGTATGGC. This translates into CASSPQGQGRYG. The whole CDR3 is CASSPQGQGRYGYTF.

Comment on this clone: The CDR3 end falls 3 residues outside the read, so it is completed with the germline J gene. The chain links TRBV7-3 to TRBJ1-6; 7 bases are shared with TRBD1. The V segment lost 0 bases and the J segment 10 bases; nucleotides outside the gene matches: 3. CDR1 and CDR2 (germline): SGHTA, FQGTGA. This CDR3 contains 14 residues. The covered CDR3 bases are TGTGCCAGCAGCTTAACAGGGGGCGAGTCACCC. This translates into CASSLTGGESP. The whole CDR3 protein is CASSLTGGESPLHF.

Comments on this clone: The missing CDR3 end, 3 residues past where the read stops, is filled in from the germline J gene. The chain recombines TRBV20-1 with TRBJ1-2; TRBD1 matches at 8 bases. CDR3 length: 14 residues. The germline CDR1 and CDR2 sequences are DFQATT and SNEGSKA (reference sequence). J lost 5 bases, V lost 1 base, and 6 bases had no gene match. The part of the CDR3 DNA that was read is TGCAGTGCTAGAGTTTCTGGACAGGGTTATGGC. This translates into CSARVSGQGYG. In full, the CDR3 reads CSARVSGQGYGYTF.

About this clone: The read terminates 3 residues before the CDR3 end, so the remaining end is supplied by the germline J gene. The rearrangement joins TRBV5-5 to TRBJ2-5, with D tentatively TRBD2 (6 bases). V was shortened by 2 bases and J by 5 bases, with 10 bases between the two germline ends. CDR3 length: 13 residues. Germline loops: CDR1 SGHKS, CDR2 YYEKEE (reference sequence). CDR3 protein: CASSFPRGETQYF. The sequenced CDR3 bases are TGTGCCAGCAGCTTTCCCCGGGGGGAGACC.

Regarding this clone: The read finishes 3 residues shy of the CDR3 end, and the germline J gene is used to complete it. The rearrangement joins TRBV19 to TRBJ1-1; 8 bases match TRBD1. The trim removed 4 bases at V and 4 bases at J, leaving 5 bases unmatched. CDR1 and CDR2 (germline): LNHDA, SQIVND (reference sequence). This CDR3 contains 14 residues. The CDR3 is CASSRGQAGTEAFF. The sequenced CDR3 bases are TGTGCCAGTAGTAGGGGACAGGCGGGCACTGAA.